Described below is a single TCR beta chain sequence and its context. RNA served as the template for amplifying TCR beta CDR3 regions. RT-PCR was first run with HTBI primers, then multiplex PCR in a second round. TCRdb reprocessed the multiplex PCR reads via MiXCR and lists one record per CDR3 protein. Of about 1.2 million distinct CDR3 sequences listed, roughly two fifths are singletons. The data are from a study of Graves' ophthalmopathy and Graves' hyperthyroidism. The TCR comes from an adult man with Graves' hyperthyroidism. The sequenced sample was peripheral blood or thyroid tissue (not recorded which).

The CDR3 here is CASSLRFGKKTSNTGELFF. The DNA of the CDR3 is TGTGCCAGCAGCCTGCGATTCGGGAAGAAGACTAGTAACACCGGGGAGCTGTTTTTT. J is TRBJ2-2 and V is TRBV11-2, with a weak D call TRBD2 (6 bases). This CDR3 region has 19 residues. Trimming removed 5 bases at V and 2 bases at J, with 24 bases between. Per germline, CDR1 SGHAT and CDR2 FQNNGV.